The 12 T cell receptor beta chains presented below share a single source sample, sequenced in a study of blood T cells in healthy people across ages. Primers used in a second PCR of about 6 to 12 cycles were a sample-barcoded 5' primer and a J-beta primer mix. TCRdb re-analysed the 5' RACE reads in MiXCR, keeping a single row per CDR3 protein. The repertoire consists of 780,000 or so distinct CDR3 sequences, with more than 50% occurring once and the leading ten covering about a quarter. The sequenced material came from blood. These receptors all come from a man aged 35 to 55 in good health.

This rearrangement joins TRBV12-3 or TRBV12-4 to TRBJ2-7, with 12 bases aligning to TRBD1. The end of the DNA is better explained by TRBJ2-5, so the J call may be wrong. CDR3 length equals 18 residues. The CDR3 reads CASSFPTTGTGGLGTQYF. Here the CDR3 DNA reads TGTGCCAGCAGTTTCCCGACTACCGGGACAGGGGGCTTGGGGACCCAGTACTTC.

This clonotype was observed a single time. The V and J genes are TRBV4-1 and TRBJ2-5; D unclear. From germline, CDR1 is MGHRA and CDR2 YSYEKL. This CDR3 comprises 13 residues. V dropped 6 bases and J dropped 11 bases, with 19 bases sitting between them. The CDR3 DNA follows: TGCGCCAGCAGAGAAACTCAGGCGGATGAGCAGTACTTC. It encodes CASRETQADEQYF.

Only a few counts were recorded for this clonotype. J is TRBJ1-4 and V is TRBV9; tentatively, D is TRBD1 (5 bases). V was cut by 6 bases and J by 10 bases, with 19 bases left in between. The V gene's germline CDR1 is SGDLS and CDR2 YYNGEE. The CDR3 contains 14 residues. CDR3 nucleotide sequence: TGTGCCAGCACTCCAGACGAGGGGAGAGGAAAACTGTTTTTT. Its translation: CASTPDEGRGKLFF.

This clonotype was detected many times. The chain couples TRBV12-3 or TRBV12-4 to TRBJ2-4; D gene uncertain. Trimming left V 5 bases short and J 0 bases short, with 14 bases between. The CDR3 consists of 16 residues. The CDR3 protein is CASSPGRRLAKNIQYF. The CDR3 DNA sequence: TGTGCCAGCAGTCCAGGACGGAGACTAGCCAAAAACATTCAGTACTTC.

This chain uses TRBV20-1 with TRBJ1-6, with 8 bases lining up with TRBD1. The CDR3 is 14 residues long. Germline V CDR1 and CDR2: DFQATT, SNEGSKA (reference sequence). After removal of 2 bases from V and 8 bases from J, the junction contained 5 bases not matched to a gene. The CDR3 nucleotides are TGCAGTGCTAGATCCGACAGGGGCCATTCACCCCTCCACTTT. Protein product: CSARSDRGHSPLHF.

CDR3 DNA sequence: TGTGCCAGCAGTTACGGACAGGGGGGGAAAGAGACCCAGTACTTC. Protein sequence: CASSYGQGGKETQYF. The chain couples TRBV7-2 to TRBJ2-5, with 10 bases matching TRBD1. Germline loops: CDR1 SGHTA, CDR2 FQGNSA. The J segment lost 3 bases and the V segment lost 6 bases, leaving 7 bases of the junction unmatched. The CDR3 contains 15 residues.

The V gene is TRBV28, the J gene TRBJ1-2, with 9 bases that match TRBD1. With V trimmed by 8 bases and J by 5 bases, 12 bases remained unmatched. Germline lookup yields CDR1 MDHEN and CDR2 SYDVKM. This CDR3 is built from 15 residues. The DNA of the CDR3 is TGTGCCAGCGAAGTCTGGACAGGGGAAAATTATGGCTACACCTTC. It specifies CASEVWTGENYGYTF.

The gene calls are TRBV28 and TRBJ1-1, with D unclear. This CDR3 contains 13 residues. Per germline, CDR1 MDHEN and CDR2 SYDVKM. Trimming took off 6 bases at V and 3 bases at J, with 11 bases between the two ends. CDR3 region: CASRTRGYTEAFF. CDR3 nucleotides: TGTGCCAGCAGAACGCGAGGTTACACTGAAGCTTTCTTT.

This clonotype was detected many times. The chain recombines TRBV27 with TRBJ1-6; 8 nucleotides agree with TRBD1. This CDR3 comprises 14 residues. J lost 7 bases, V lost 4 bases, and 3 bases had no gene match. The germline CDR1 and CDR2 sequences are MNHEY and SMNVEV (reference sequence). CDR3 in amino acids: CASSYRTGNSPLHF. The CDR3 region has the DNA TGTGCCAGCAGTTACCGGACAGGGAATTCACCCCTCCACTTT.

The chain links TRBV27 to TRBJ2-7, with TRBD2 identical over 13 bases. This CDR3 spans 16 amino acids. Trimming removed 6 bases from V and 1 base from J; junction bases left unmatched: 6. In germline, CDR1 is MNHEY, CDR2 SMNVEV (reference sequence). The CDR3, as DNA: TGTGCCAGCAGCGGACTAGCGGGAGTTGTGTCCTACGAGCAGTACTTC. Its protein product is CASSGLAGVVSYEQYF.

This rearrangement joins TRBV27 to TRBJ2-1; the match to TRBD1 covers 10 bases. The germline gives CDR1 MNHEY, CDR2 SMNVEV (reference sequence). Losses at the gene ends were 3 bases for V and 3 bases for J; bases not matched to a gene: 8. CDR3 length equals 17 residues. The CDR3 spells CASSLRTGGGFYNEQFF. In DNA form, the CDR3 reads TGTGCCAGCAGTTTGAGGACAGGGGGAGGGTTCTACAATGAGCAGTTCTTC.

This clonotype has only one observation. The chain recombines TRBV5-1 with TRBJ2-2, with a tentative D call TRBD1 (6 bases). The germline V gene has CDR1 SGHRS and CDR2 YFSETQ. V was shortened by 0 bases and J by 1 base, with 10 bases between the two germline ends. The CDR3 runs to 16 residues. Here the CDR3 reads CASSLVDSQNTGELFF. CDR3 DNA: TGCGCCAGCAGCTTGGTGGACAGCCAGAACACCGGGGAGCTGTTTTTT.